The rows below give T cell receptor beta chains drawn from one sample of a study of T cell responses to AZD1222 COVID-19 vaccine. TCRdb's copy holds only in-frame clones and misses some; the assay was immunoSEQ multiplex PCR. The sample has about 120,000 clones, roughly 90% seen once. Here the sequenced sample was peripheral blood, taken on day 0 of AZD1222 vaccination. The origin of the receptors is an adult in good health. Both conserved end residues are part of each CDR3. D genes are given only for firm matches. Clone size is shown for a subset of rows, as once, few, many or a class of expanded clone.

TGTGCCAGCAGACCCCCGGGAGGCTGGAATGAAAAACTGTTTTTT CASRPPGGWNEKLFF . TRBJ1-4 TRBV27 once
TGCGCCAGCAGCGACGGAGGGAGCAATCAGCCCCAGCATTTT CASSDGGSNQPQHF . TRBJ1-5 TRBV5-1 .
TGCGCCAGCAGCAAGGACCAAGAGACCCAGTACTTC CASSKDQETQYF . TRBJ2-5 TRBV5-1 .
TGTGCCAGTAGTCCCCCCCCCTCAGGGACGAGGGGCTACACCTTC CASSPPPSGTRGYTF . TRBJ1-2 TRBV19 .
TGTGCCTGGAGTGCTCCTCCGCACCTGTTCTTC CAWSAPPHLFF . TRBJ2-1 TRBV30 .
TGCAGCGTTGGAACCGGGACAGGGGATTACAATGAGCAGTTCTTC CSVGTGTGDYNEQFF TRBD1 TRBJ2-1 TRBV29-1 .
TGTGCCAGCAGTTACCAACTGGCTGAGGGTCCGCAGTATTTT CASSYQLAEGPQYF . TRBJ2-3 TRBV6-2/TRBV6-3 .
TGTGCCAGCAGTTACGGACAGGGGGCGTTTTACGAGCAGTACTTC CASSYGQGAFYEQYF TRBD1 TRBJ2-7 TRBV6-2/TRBV6-3 .
TGTGCCAGCAGTGCCGTGACAGGGTTCGATGGCTACACCTTC CASSAVTGFDGYTF TRBD1 TRBJ1-2 TRBV25-1 .
TGTGCCAGCAGCTCGATAGCGGGGAGGTACGAGCAGTACTTC CASSSIAGRYEQYF TRBD2 TRBJ2-7 TRBV5-8 .
TGTGCCAGTAGCCCCAAGGGGCAGGGGATCGGCGAGCAGTACTTC CASSPKGQGIGEQYF . TRBJ2-7 TRBV19 once
TGTGCCAGCAGCACACCAATGAGGGCAGGGGGAAAACTGTTTTTT CASSTPMRAGGKLFF TRBD1 TRBJ1-4 TRBV11-2 .
TGCGCCAGCAGCGCAACCGGGACTAGCGGGGACGAGCAGTACTTC CASSATGTSGDEQYF TRBD2 TRBJ2-7 TRBV5-1 .
TGTGCCAGCAGCGCTGGGACAGGGGGCCGTCATTATGGCTACACCTTC CASSAGTGGRHYGYTF TRBD1 TRBJ1-2 TRBV7-9 .
TGCAGCGCAGGCGACAGCCGTTTACAGTACTTC CSAGDSRLQYF . TRBJ2-4 TRBV29-1 .
TGCGCCAGCAGCCAAGAAGGCCAGGGGGGCCGAGAGACCCAGTACTTC CASSQEGQGGRETQYF . TRBJ2-5 TRBV4-1 .
TGTGCCAGCAGTGACGAATTGAACAGAGACATTCAGTACTTC CASSDELNRDIQYF . TRBJ2-4 TRBV6-1 .
TGTGCCAGCAGCTTGGCCGGGACAGGTCCCGGGGAGCTGTTTTTT CASSLAGTGPGELFF TRBD1 TRBJ2-2 TRBV5-4 .
TGTGCCAGCAGCCAAGATTCGGGACAGACCTCCTACGAGCAGTACTTC CASSQDSGQTSYEQYF TRBD1 TRBJ2-7 TRBV4-2 .
TGTGCCAGCAGCCCGTGGGGGACAGGTGGCACTGAAGCTTTCTTT CASSPWGTGGTEAFF TRBD1 TRBJ1-1 TRBV9 .
TGTGCCAGCATCCCAGCGGGGGGGCGAGATACGCAGTATTTT CASIPAGGRDTQYF TRBD2 TRBJ2-3 TRBV2 .
TGTGCCAGCAGTGACCTAGGACAGGGAGAGACCCAGTACTTC CASSDLGQGETQYF TRBD1 TRBJ2-5 TRBV6-1 .
TGTGCCAGCAGCCAATGGGGTCCGGAGACCCAGTACTTC CASSQWGPETQYF . TRBJ2-5 TRBV3-1/TRBV3-2 once
TGTGCCAGCAGCTTCCAGCCCGGGACCGCATCACCCCTCCACTTT CASSFQPGTASPLHF . TRBJ1-6 TRBV7-8 .
TGTGCCAGCAGCTTAACAGGGGGCGGGTACTATGGCTACACCTTC CASSLTGGGYYGYTF TRBD1 TRBJ1-2 TRBV7-8 .
TGTGCCACCAGAATGGACACTAGTCAAAACATTCAGTACTTC CATRMDTSQNIQYF . TRBJ2-4 TRBV15 .
TGTGCCAGCAGCCAAGACGGTAAGCGGGACGCCCGATACGAGCAGTACTTC CASSQDGKRDARYEQYF TRBD2 TRBJ2-7 TRBV3-1/TRBV3-2 .
TGTGCCAGCAGTGATGAGTTCTATGGCTACACCTTC CASSDEFYGYTF . TRBJ1-2 TRBV2 .